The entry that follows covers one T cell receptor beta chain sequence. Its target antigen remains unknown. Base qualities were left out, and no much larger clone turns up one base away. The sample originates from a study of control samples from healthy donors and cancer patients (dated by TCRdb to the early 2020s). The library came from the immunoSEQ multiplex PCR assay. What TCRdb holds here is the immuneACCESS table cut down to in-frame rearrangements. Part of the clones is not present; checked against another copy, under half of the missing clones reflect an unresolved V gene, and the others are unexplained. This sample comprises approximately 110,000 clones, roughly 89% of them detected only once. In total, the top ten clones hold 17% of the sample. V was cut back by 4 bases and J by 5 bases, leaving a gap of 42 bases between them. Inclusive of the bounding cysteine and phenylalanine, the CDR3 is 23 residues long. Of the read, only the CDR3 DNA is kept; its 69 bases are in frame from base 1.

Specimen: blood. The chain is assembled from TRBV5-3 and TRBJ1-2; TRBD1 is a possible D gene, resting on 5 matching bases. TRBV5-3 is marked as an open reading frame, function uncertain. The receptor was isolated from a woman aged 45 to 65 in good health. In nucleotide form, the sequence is TGTGCCAGAAGCCTCCGGGACCGAGGGGCGCGAGGGTCCCGGTTAAGCCCGCGATATGGCTACACCTTC. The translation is CARSLRDRGARGSRLSPRYGYTF.